This T cell receptor (beta chain) is drawn from a study of T cell responses to AZD1222 COVID-19 vaccine. Whole-study results and caveats: The donor group comprised mostly white British people and more females; the analysis possibly underestimated clonal diversity.

Turning to this clone: Antigen: not known.

Trimming cost V 7 bases and J 8 bases; bases outside gene matches: 13. Germline V gene data show CDR1 as MNHEY and CDR2 as SVGAGI. The CDR3 has 14 residues. Data came from immunoSEQ multiplex PCR; TCRdb stores just in-frame clones and leaves some out. The table has around 99,000 clones, roughly 87% seen once. The chain carries TRBV6-5 and TRBJ1-2; TRBD1 matches at 7 bases. The material was peripheral blood, obtained 28 days after the second AZD1222 dose. The TCR comes from an adult who received the AZD1222 COVID-19 vaccine. The CDR3 DNA sequence: TGTGCCAGCAACCTCCGAGGGGGCGGTTTGGGCTACACCTTC. Translating it yields CASNLRGGGLGYTF.